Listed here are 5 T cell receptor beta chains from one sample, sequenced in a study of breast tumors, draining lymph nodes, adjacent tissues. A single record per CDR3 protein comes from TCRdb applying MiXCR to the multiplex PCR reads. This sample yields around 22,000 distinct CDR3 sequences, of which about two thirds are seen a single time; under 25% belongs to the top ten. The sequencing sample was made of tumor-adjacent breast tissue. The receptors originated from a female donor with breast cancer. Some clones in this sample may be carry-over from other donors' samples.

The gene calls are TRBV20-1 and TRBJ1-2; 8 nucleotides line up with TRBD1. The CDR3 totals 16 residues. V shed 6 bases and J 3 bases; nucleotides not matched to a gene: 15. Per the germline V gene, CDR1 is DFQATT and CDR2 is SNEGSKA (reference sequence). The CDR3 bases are TGCAGTGCGATCGACTTTCAGGGGGCGCTTTACTATGGCTACACCTTC. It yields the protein CSAIDFQGALYYGYTF.

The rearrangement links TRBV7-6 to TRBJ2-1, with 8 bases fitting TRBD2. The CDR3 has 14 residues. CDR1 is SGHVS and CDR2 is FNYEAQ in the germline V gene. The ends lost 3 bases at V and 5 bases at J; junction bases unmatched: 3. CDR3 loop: CASSFGLADNEQFF. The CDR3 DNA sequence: TGTGCCAGCAGCTTTGGACTAGCCGACAATGAGCAGTTCTTC.

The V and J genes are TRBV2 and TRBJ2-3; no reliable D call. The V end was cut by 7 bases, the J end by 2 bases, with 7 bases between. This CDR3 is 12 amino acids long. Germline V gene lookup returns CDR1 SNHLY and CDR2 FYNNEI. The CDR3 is CASNGVTDTQYF. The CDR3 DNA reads TGTGCCAGCAATGGCGTCACAGATACGCAGTATTTT.

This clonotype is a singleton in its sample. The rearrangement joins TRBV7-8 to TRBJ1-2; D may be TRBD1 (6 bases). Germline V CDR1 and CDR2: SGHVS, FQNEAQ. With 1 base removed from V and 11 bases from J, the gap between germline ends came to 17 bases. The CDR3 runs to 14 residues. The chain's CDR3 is CASSLGLGRGGYTF. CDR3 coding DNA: TGTGCCAGCAGCTTAGGCTTGGGCAGGGGCGGTTACACCTTC. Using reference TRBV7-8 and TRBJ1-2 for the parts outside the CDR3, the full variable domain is GAGVSQSPRYKVAKRGQDVALRCDPISGHVSLFWYQQALGQGPEFLTYFQNEAQLDKSGLPSDRFFAERPEGSVSTLKIQRTQQEDSAVYLCASSLGLGRGGYTFGSGTRLTVV.

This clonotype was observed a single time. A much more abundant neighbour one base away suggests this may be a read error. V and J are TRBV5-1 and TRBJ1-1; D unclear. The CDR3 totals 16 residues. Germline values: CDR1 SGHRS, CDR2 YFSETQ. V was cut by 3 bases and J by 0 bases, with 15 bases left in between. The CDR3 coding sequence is TGCGCCAGCAGCTCGAATGGCGCCAGGATGAACACTGAAGCTTTCTTT. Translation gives CASSSNGARMNTEAFF.